The clone carrying this T cell receptor (beta chain) has only a few counts. In each case, RNA was isolated and then reverse transcribed into cDNA as the sequencing template. The protocol was immunoSEQ multiplex PCR, while the TCRdb copy is restricted to in-frame clones and leaves out a portion. This sample carries 150,000 to 190,000 clones, around half of them seen once, and the ten largest clones take around 19%. The sample is drawn from a study of CD8+ T cells in alopecia areata. There are 21 residues in the CDR3. With V trimmed by 5 bases and J by 3 bases, 22 bases remained unmatched. Germline V gene sequence: CDR1 LNHNV, CDR2 YYDKDF (reference sequence).

The rearrangement joins TRBV15 to TRBJ2-3, with 11 nucleotides matching TRBD2. The sequencing used CD8+ T cells sorted from blood, collected at week 0. This TCR was recovered from a human donor with alopecia areata. The CDR3 DNA reads TGTGCCACCAGCCGACTAGCTCCCCCGGTACTAGCGGGGGAGAGAACAGATACGCAGTATTTT. It specifies CATSRLAPPVLAGERTDTQYF.